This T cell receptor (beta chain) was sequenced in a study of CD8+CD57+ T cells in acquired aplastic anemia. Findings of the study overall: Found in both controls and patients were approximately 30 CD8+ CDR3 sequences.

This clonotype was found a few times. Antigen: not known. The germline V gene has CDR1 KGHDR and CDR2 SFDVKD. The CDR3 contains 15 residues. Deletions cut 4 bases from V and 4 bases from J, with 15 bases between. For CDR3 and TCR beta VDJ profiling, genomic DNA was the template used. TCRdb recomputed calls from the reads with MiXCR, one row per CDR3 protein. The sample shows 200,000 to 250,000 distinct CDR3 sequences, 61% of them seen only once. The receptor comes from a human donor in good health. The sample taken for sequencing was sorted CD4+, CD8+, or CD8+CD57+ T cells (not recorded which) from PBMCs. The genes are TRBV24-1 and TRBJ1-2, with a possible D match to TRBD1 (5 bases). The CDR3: CATSDRDGETYGYTF. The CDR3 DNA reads TGTGCCACCAGTGACCGGGACGGCGAAACCTATGGCTACACCTTC.